This TCR beta chain was identified in a study of PD-L1 blockade in urothelial cancer. Background on the study: The analyses of blood took place 3 weeks (second dose) and 6 weeks after treatment start.

V lost 3 bases to trimming and J lost 5 bases; unmatched junction nucleotides: 7. The CDR3 is made up of 15 amino acids. CDR1 SGHKS and CDR2 YYEKEE come from the germline V gene (reference sequence). The time point is: peripheral blood 6 weeks after treatment start. Measured with immunoSEQ multiplex PCR; TCRdb has only the in-frame clones, and not every one. The sample gives 50,000 to 55,000 clones, 88% of which show up once; under 2.5% is in the top ten. The chain combines TRBV5-5 with TRBJ2-1; TRBD1 matches at 8 bases. The material was PBMCs, obtained around atezolizumab (anti-PD-L1) treatment. This sequence was found in a man between 60 and 70 years old with urothelial cancer. CDR3 residues: CASSYGQGIDNEQFF. The CDR3 DNA reads TGTGCCAGCAGCTATGGACAGGGAATAGACAATGAGCAGTTCTTC.